Below, 18 T cell receptor beta chains from the same sample are listed, as sequenced in a study of T-cell reconstitution after alpha-beta-depleted transplantation in children. Using unique molecular identifiers, the investigators prepared the TCRbeta library. Each CDR3 protein is one row after TCRdb ran MiXCR on the PCR reads. The sample has roughly 220,000 distinct CDR3 sequences, 7.5% to 9.5% seen once. Here the sequenced sample was PBMCs, mostly from graft donor cells, taken 360 days after TCRalphabeta/CD19-depleted stem cell transplant. The source is a male patient under 10 years old who had a stem cell transplant for acute myeloid leukemia, so the T cells may come from the graft donor.

In this sample, this clonotype turned up a few times. V gene TRBV3-1 combines with J gene TRBJ2-2, with D hard to call. The germline V gene encodes CDR1 LGHDT and CDR2 YNNKEL (reference sequence). The CDR3 length is 13 residues. Trimming shortened V by 1 base and J by 3 bases, and 3 bases separated the two germline ends. CDR3 in DNA: TGTGCCAGCAGCCAAGTTTACACCGGGGAGCTGTTTTTT. As protein: CASSQVYTGELFF.

This clonotype has just a few counts. This chain links TRBV2 with TRBJ2-7, with D perhaps matching TRBD2 (5 bases). Germline loops: CDR1 SNHLY, CDR2 FYNNEI. V lost 1 base and J lost 3, with 16 bases in between. This CDR3 spans 16 amino acids. The CDR3 sequence is CASSEVGGRTRYEQYF. The CDR3 region has the DNA TGTGCCAGCAGTGAAGTAGGAGGCAGGACCCGCTACGAGCAGTACTTC.

The chain couples TRBV15 to TRBJ2-5; D possibly corresponds to TRBD2 (5 bases). V gave up 0 bases and J gave up 9 bases, with 8 bases separating them. The CDR3 sequence is 12 residues long. Germline CDR1 LNHNV, CDR2 YYDKDF (reference sequence). This CDR3 is CATSREGRAQYF. The CDR3 nucleotides read TGTGCCACCAGCAGAGAAGGGAGAGCCCAGTACTTC.

This clonotype was recorded at least ten times. The gene calls are TRBV10-3 and TRBJ2-2; 7 nucleotides match TRBD1. Losses at the gene ends were 3 bases for V and 1 base for J; bases not matched to a gene: 2. CDR3 length equals 15 residues. The germline gives CDR1 ENHRY, CDR2 SYGVKD. The CDR3 region is CAISDGTVNTGELFF. The DNA of the CDR3 is TGTGCCATCAGTGATGGGACAGTGAACACCGGGGAGCTGTTTTTT.

The rearrangement uses TRBV6-5 and TRBJ1-2, with TRBD1 identical over 7 bases. After removal of 0 bases from V and 7 bases from J, the junction contained 5 bases not matched to a gene. Germline lookup yields CDR1 MNHEY and CDR2 SVGAGI. The CDR3 is made up of 14 amino acids. CDR3 protein: CASSYSKGAVGYTF. The DNA of the CDR3 is TGTGCCAGCAGTTACTCGAAGGGGGCCGTTGGCTACACCTTC.

The chain links TRBV5-1 to TRBJ2-7; D is possibly TRBD1 (5 bases). Trimming removed 1 base at V and 1 base at J, with 9 bases between. This CDR3 has 14 residues. Per the germline V gene, CDR1 is SGHRS and CDR2 is YFSETQ. The CDR3 spells CASSLTGVSYEQYV. The DNA for the CDR3 is TGCGCCAGCAGCTTGACAGGAGTATCCTACGAGCAGTACGTC.

This clonotype was counted many times. V and J are TRBV7-2 and TRBJ2-1, with D perhaps TRBD2 (6 bases). The V and J ends lost 5 bases and 2 bases respectively, with 13 bases between them. Germline V CDR1 and CDR2: SGHTA, FQGNSA. This CDR3 comprises 15 residues. CDR3 nucleotides: TGTGCCAGCAGCGCCGGGAGAGACCCCTACAATGAGCAGTTCTTC. As protein: CASSAGRDPYNEQFF.

This clonotype has a count of ten or more. The chain couples TRBV20-1 to TRBJ2-7, with 8 positions matching TRBD1. V lost 0 bases and J lost 2; bases outside the gene matches: 6. CDR3 length: 15 amino acids. The germline V gene has CDR1 DFQATT and CDR2 SNEGSKA (reference sequence). The CDR3 bases are TGCAGTGCTAGAGACCTCAGGGGGCTTACCTACGAGCAGTACGTC. This sequence encodes CSARDLRGLTYEQYV.

This clonotype was counted many times. The chain uses TRBV7-2 and TRBJ2-3, with 7 bases lining up with TRBD2. The CDR3 is 14 residues long. V dropped 5 bases and J dropped 5; count of bases not matched to a gene: 7. Germline CDR1 and CDR2: SGHTA and FQGNSA. In nucleotides, the CDR3 is TGTGCCAGCAGCGGGGGGAGGGCTGGAGATACGCAGTATTTT. This translates into CASSGGRAGDTQYF.

The V gene is TRBV5-1, the J gene TRBJ2-2; D uncertain. The CDR3 has 14 residues. Trimming removed 4 bases from V and 4 bases from J, with 11 bases in between. The germline CDR1 and CDR2 sequences are SGHRS and YFSETQ. The CDR3 bases are TGCGCCAGCAGCCCCCTTTGGCCCACCGGGGAGCTGTTTTTT. Its translation is CASSPLWPTGELFF. Drawing the rest from reference TRBV5-1 and TRBJ2-2, the complete variable domain is KAGVTQTPRYLIKTRGQQVTLSCSPISGHRSVSWYQQTPGQGLQFLFEYFSETQRNKGNFPGRFSGRQFSNSRSEMNVSTLELGDSALYLCASSPLWPTGELFFGEGSRLTVL.

Ten or more counts support this clonotype. The gene calls are TRBV20-1 and TRBJ2-2; D is undetermined. With 0 bases removed from V and 7 bases from J, the gap between germline ends came to 9 bases. The CDR3 has 13 amino acids. Germline CDR1 and CDR2: DFQATT and SNEGSKA (reference sequence). The CDR3 sequence: CSAREGSFGELFF. The CDR3 region has the DNA TGCAGTGCTAGAGAGGGAAGTTTCGGGGAGCTGTTTTTT.

The chain joins TRBV10-3 to TRBJ2-3, with 8 bases that match TRBD1. After removal of 3 bases from V and 4 bases from J, the junction contained 15 bases not matched to a gene. Germline assignment: CDR1 ENHRY and CDR2 SYGVKD. The CDR3 length is 18 residues. CDR3 coding DNA: TGTGCCATCAGTGACCCGGTTGAGTCAGGGGGCGACCCAGATACGCAGTATTTT. Residues: CAISDPVESGGDPDTQYF.

Many counts were recorded for this clonotype. The chain joins TRBV15 to TRBJ2-7; a possible D gene is TRBD2 (5 bases). The CDR3 is 14 amino acids. Deletions cut 1 base from V and 3 bases from J, with 10 bases between. Germline-derived CDR1 and CDR2 are LNHNV and YYDKDF (reference sequence). CDR3 nucleotide sequence: TGTGCCACCAGCAGAGTATTTGAGGGCTACGAGCAGTACTTC. Protein: CATSRVFEGYEQYF.

This clonotype was found many times. This chain links TRBV14 with TRBJ1-1; 9 nucleotides align to TRBD1. The CDR3 is 14 residues long. Germline values: CDR1 SGHDN, CDR2 FVKESK. Trimming at V came to 4 bases and at J to 6 bases, leaving 6 bases not matched to a gene. The CDR3, as DNA: TGTGCCAGCAGCCCGGGACAGGGTGGCGCTGAAGCTTTCTTT. Translated: CASSPGQGGAEAFF.

This clonotype was seen more than once but under ten times. The chain recombines TRBV12-3 or TRBV12-4 with TRBJ1-1, with D perhaps TRBD1 (6 bases). The CDR3 runs to 15 residues. V gave up 5 bases and J gave up 1 base, with 14 bases separating them. This CDR3 reads CASSGNRERNTEAFF. In DNA, the CDR3 is TGTGCCAGCAGTGGTAACAGGGAGAGGAACACTGAAGCTTTCTTT.

This clonotype was detected ten times or more. This chain connects TRBV20-1 to TRBJ2-1; 9 nucleotides align to TRBD2. The CDR3 has 18 residues. Trimming removed 2 bases from V and 8 bases from J; junction bases left unmatched: 19. Germline CDR1 DFQATT, CDR2 SNEGSKA (reference sequence). In nucleotides, the CDR3 is TGCAGTGCTAGAAGAGTGGGACCCGGACTAGCGTGGGTCGATGAGCAGTTCTTC. This translates into CSARRVGPGLAWVDEQFF.

This clonotype showed up just a few times. The chain has TRBV12-3 or TRBV12-4 and TRBJ2-6; D is unresolved. CDR3 length: 15 amino acids. Deletions cut 5 bases from V and 4 bases from J, with 12 bases between. CDR3 nucleotides: TGTGCCAGCAGTGGAACCCCTTCAGGGGCCAACGTCCTGACTTTC. Translation: CASSGTPSGANVLTF.

The V and J genes are TRBV20-1 and TRBJ1-6, with a weak D call TRBD1 (6 bases). The V gene lost 0 bases and the J gene lost 7 bases, with 16 bases spanning the gap. CDR1 is DFQATT and CDR2 is SNEGSKA in the germline V gene (reference sequence). This CDR3 region has 16 residues. The chain's CDR3 is CSARDGQGLGNSPLHF. Written as DNA, the CDR3 is TGCAGTGCTAGAGATGGGCAGGGGCTGGGGAATTCACCCCTCCACTTT.